Listed below are T cell receptor beta chains from one sample, sequenced in a study of blood T cell repertoires in COVID-19. TCRdb keeps only in-frame clones here, not all; method: immunoSEQ multiplex PCR. The table records around 170,000 clones, more than 70% of them present only once. Sample: PBMCs or T cells enriched from blood (not recorded which). All receptors come from a woman aged 25 to 39 who had recovered from COVID-19. Both conserved end residues are part of each CDR3. The D gene is left open where the match is weak. Some rows mark clone size as missing; the rest say once, few, many or name a class of expanded clone.

d_gene	v_gene	j_gene	abundance	CDR3aa	CDR3nt
.	TRBV28	TRBJ2-5	.	CASSPRGGEETQYF	TGTGCCAGCAGTCCCCGGGGCGGGGAGGAGACCCAGTACTTC
TRBD1	TRBV19	TRBJ2-1	.	CASSPSERQGLRGQFF	TGTGCCAGTAGTCCTTCCGAGCGACAGGGGCTCCGGGGGCAGTTCTTC
TRBD2	TRBV19	TRBJ2-1	.	CASTGTRVINEQFF	TGTGCCAGTACTGGGACTAGAGTAATCAATGAGCAGTTCTTC
TRBD1	TRBV19	TRBJ1-5	once	CASSTKTGVDQPQHF	TGTGCCAGTAGTACCAAGACAGGGGTTGACCAGCCCCAGCATTTT
TRBD1	TRBV2	TRBJ1-5	.	CASKRTGSNQPQHF	TGTGCCAGCAAGAGGACAGGGAGCAATCAGCCCCAGCATTTT
TRBD1	TRBV7-9	TRBJ2-7	few	CASSQGTGVGHEQYF	TGTGCCAGCAGCCAAGGGACAGGGGTAGGACACGAGCAGTACTTC
.	TRBV5-4	TRBJ1-3	.	CASSLGSETSGNTIYF	TGTGCCAGCAGCTTAGGTTCGGAGACCTCTGGAAACACCATATATTTT
.	TRBV28	TRBJ2-5	.	CASSLSRGMGTQYF	TGTGCCAGCAGTTTATCTCGGGGGATGGGCACCCAGTACTTC
.	TRBV18	TRBJ2-6	once	CASSPGVAGANVLTF	TGTGCCAGCTCACCAGGAGTGGCCGGGGCCAACGTCCTGACTTTC
TRBD1	TRBV19	TRBJ2-7	.	CAGNRGQEYEQYF	TGTGCCGGGAACAGGGGGCAAGAGTACGAGCAGTACTTC
TRBD1	TRBV6-5	TRBJ1-1	.	CASSYSTGATEAFF	TGTGCCAGCAGTTACTCGACAGGGGCGACTGAAGCTTTCTTT
.	TRBV27	TRBJ2-6	.	CASTTGSGANVLTF	TGTGCCAGCACGACAGGATCCGGGGCCAACGTCCTGACTTTC
.	TRBV30	TRBJ2-5	.	CAWSLTRQETQYF	TGTGCCTGGAGTTTAACGCGTCAAGAGACCCAGTACTTC
TRBD1	TRBV5-5	TRBJ2-7	.	CASSLIPGTAYEQYF	TGTGCCAGCAGCTTGATTCCCGGGACAGCCTACGAGCAGTACTTC
TRBD1	TRBV7-2	TRBJ1-3	few	CASSRDRAGNTIYF	TGTGCCAGCAGCCGCGACAGGGCTGGAAACACCATATATTTT
.	TRBV5-1	TRBJ1-6	.	CASSLGEGPQIPLHF	TGCGCCAGCAGCTTGGGGGAGGGACCTCAGATACCCCTCCACTTT
TRBD2	TRBV2	TRBJ2-1	.	CASSQSGRSYNEQFF	TGTGCCAGCAGCCAAAGCGGGAGAAGCTACAATGAGCAGTTCTTC
.	TRBV19	TRBJ1-2	.	CASMSTVNYGYTF	TGTGCCAGCATGTCGACAGTGAACTATGGCTACACCTTC
.	TRBV28	TRBJ1-2	.	CASSHEGYTF	TGTGCCAGCAGCCATGAGGGCTACACCTTC
.	TRBV6-4	TRBJ2-2	.	CASSDSSVGTGELFF	TGTGCCAGCAGTGACTCTAGCGTTGGGACCGGGGAGCTGTTTTTT
.	TRBV10-3	TRBJ2-3	.	CAISDNSDTQYF	TGTGCCATCAGTGATAATTCAGATACGCAGTATTTT
TRBD1	TRBV28	TRBJ1-6	once	CASSLLGQGSPLHF	TGTGCCAGCAGTTTATTGGGACAGGGCTCACCCCTCCACTTT
TRBD1	TRBV13	TRBJ2-3	.	CASSSGQFTDTQYF	TGTGCCAGCAGCTCGGGACAGTTCACAGATACGCAGTATTTT
.	TRBV7-9	TRBJ2-3	.	CASSLAGARSRTDTQYF	TGTGCCAGCAGCTTAGCAGGGGCTAGATCACGTACAGATACGCAGTATTTT
TRBD1	TRBV2	TRBJ1-5	.	CATGQEEGSNQPQHF	TGTGCCACCGGACAGGAGGAAGGGAGCAATCAGCCCCAGCATTTT
TRBD1	TRBV5-4	TRBJ1-3	.	CASSLQGAGGNTIYF	TGTGCCAGCAGCTTACAGGGGGCAGGGGGAAACACCATATATTTT
TRBD1	TRBV2	TRBJ1-5	.	CASSEVTGWDQPQHF	TGTGCCAGCAGTGAAGTGACAGGGTGGGATCAGCCCCAGCATTTT
.	TRBV7-9	TRBJ1-1	.	CASSLLEGLEAFF	TGTGCCAGCAGCTTACTGGAGGGCCTTGAAGCTTTCTTT
.	TRBV27	TRBJ1-2	.	CASSLGGQGGYTF	TGTGCCAGCAGTTTGGGGGGGCAGGGTGGCTACACCTTC
.	TRBV2	TRBJ1-5	.	CASSGGRSQPQHF	TGTGCCAGCAGTGGAGGCCGTAGTCAGCCCCAGCATTTT
.	TRBV5-1	TRBJ1-3	.	CASSLSLNSGNTIYF	TGCGCCAGCAGCTTGTCCCTAAACTCTGGAAACACCATATATTTT
.	TRBV30	TRBJ1-1	.	CAWSVSRVKNTEAFF	TGTGCCTGGAGTGTTTCTCGGGTAAAGAACACTGAAGCTTTCTTT
.	TRBV6-5	TRBJ1-3	.	CASSYSTQGTGNTIYF	TGTGCCAGCAGTTACTCGACGCAGGGTACTGGAAACACCATATATTTT
.	TRBV18	TRBJ2-7	.	CASSPGGRGISYEQYF	TGTGCCAGCTCACCGGGGGGGCGAGGAATTTCCTACGAGCAGTACTTC
.	TRBV27	TRBJ1-2	.	CASSQTTGYGYTF	TGTGCCAGCAGCCAAACAACGGGTTATGGCTACACCTTC
.	TRBV5-4	TRBJ2-3	.	CASSSWTRGSTQYF	TGTGCCAGCAGCTCCTGGACTAGGGGGAGTACGCAGTATTTT
.	TRBV3-1/TRBV3-2	TRBJ1-3	.	CASSHRAGNTIYF	TGTGCCAGCAGCCACAGGGCTGGAAACACCATATATTTT
.	TRBV4-1	TRBJ2-2	.	CASSSGKGLANTGELFF	TGCGCCAGCAGTTCCGGAAAAGGACTCGCAAACACCGGGGAGCTGTTTTTT
.	TRBV7-9	TRBJ1-2	.	CASSPGPNRVDGYTF	TGTGCCAGCAGCCCCGGACCTAACAGGGTGGATGGCTACACCTTC
TRBD1	TRBV29-1	TRBJ2-7	.	CSVEPQGSYEQYF	TGCAGCGTTGAACCACAGGGGTCGTACGAGCAGTACTTC
.	TRBV6-1	TRBJ2-7	.	CASSAQRRGLAYEQYF	TGTGCCAGCAGTGCTCAGCGGCGCGGGCTCGCCTACGAGCAGTACTTC
.	TRBV7-9	TRBJ2-5	.	CASSLAQWETQYF	TGTGCCAGCAGCTTAGCACAATGGGAGACCCAGTACTTC
TRBD1	TRBV9	TRBJ1-1	few	CASTDRDSEAFF	TGTGCCAGCACCGACCGGGACAGCGAAGCTTTCTTT
TRBD1	TRBV13	TRBJ1-2	.	CASSLAGTGWLVGGYTF	TGTGCCAGCAGCTTAGCCGGGACAGGGTGGTTAGTAGGTGGCTACACCTTC
TRBD2	TRBV7-6	TRBJ2-5	.	CASSSGTSGILRAQYF	TGTGCCAGCAGTTCCGGGACTAGCGGGATTTTAAGGGCCCAGTACTTC
TRBD2	TRBV5-1	TRBJ2-7	.	CASSLELGTSSYEQYF	TGCGCCAGCAGCTTGGAGTTGGGGACTAGCTCCTACGAGCAGTACTTC
TRBD2	TRBV28	TRBJ2-3	.	CASSPRRSGAATDTQYF	TGTGCCAGCAGTCCCCGGCGGAGCGGGGCGGCGACAGATACGCAGTATTTT